The next 7 T cell receptor beta chains were all read from a single sample in a study of T cell responses to AZD1222 COVID-19 vaccine. The data were produced by immunoSEQ multiplex PCR, yet TCRdb's version contains in-frame clones alone and is incomplete. Of about 150,000 clones in the sample, 75% to 95% were seen once. The sequences come from peripheral blood, collected on day 0 of AZD1222 vaccination. The receptors were gathered from an adult in good health.

CDR3 in DNA: TGTGCCAGCAGCTTACTAGCGGGTTACGAGCAGTACTTC. It encodes CASSLLAGYEQYF. The chain links TRBV7-3 to TRBJ2-7, with TRBD2 matching 8 bases. V was pared by 2 bases and J by 4 bases, with 1 base of the junction left unmatched. Germline V CDR1 and CDR2: SGHTA, FQGTGA. This CDR3 spans 13 amino acids.

The rearrangement uses TRBV19 and TRBJ1-4; possible D gene TRBD1, 5 bases. This CDR3 spans 14 amino acids. Per germline, CDR1 LNHDA and CDR2 SQIVND (reference sequence). V shed 6 bases and J shed 0 bases, with 8 bases lying between them. The CDR3 DNA is TGTGCCAGTAGCGGGACCTCAACTAATGAAAAACTGTTTTTT. Translation gives CASSGTSTNEKLFF.

In nucleotides, the CDR3 is TGTGCCAGCAGCTTAGTATCGGCGCGGCGAGGGAACCAAGAGACCCAGTACTTC. Protein sequence: CASSLVSARRGNQETQYF. The chain combines TRBV7-2 with TRBJ2-5, with a weak D call TRBD2 (5 bases). CDR1 is SGHTA and CDR2 is FQGNSA in the germline V gene. The length of the CDR3 is 18 residues. Trimming took 1 base from V and 0 from J, leaving 18 bases between them.

The V call is TRBV10-3, the J call TRBJ1-1; possibly TRBD1 for D (6 bases). Germline V gene lookup returns CDR1 ENHRY and CDR2 SYGVKD. The CDR3 totals 13 residues. Trimming removed 10 bases from V and 0 bases from J, with 12 bases in between. CDR3 in DNA: TGTGCCACTGGACAGCTTCTGAACACTGAAGCTTTCTTT. Amino acid sequence: CATGQLLNTEAFF.

V usage is TRBV20-1 and J usage is TRBJ1-2, with unresolved D. The CDR3 length is 11 residues. Germline-derived CDR1 and CDR2 are DFQATT and SNEGSKA (reference sequence). V was trimmed by 5 bases and J by 8 bases, leaving 12 bases between them. This chain's CDR3 is CSAPVGYGYTF. The CDR3 nucleotides read TGCAGTGCTCCGGTGGGGTACGGCTACACCTTC.

This rearrangement joins TRBV28 to TRBJ2-7, with D hard to call. Germline V gene data show CDR1 as MDHEN and CDR2 as SYDVKM. This CDR3 is built from 13 residues. The ends were cut back, 3 bases at V and 2 bases at J, with 8 bases in the middle. The CDR3 loop reads CASSFLITYEQYF. The CDR3 nucleotides read TGTGCCAGCAGTTTTCTGATTACCTACGAGCAGTACTTC.

The chain recombines TRBV6-5 with TRBJ1-4; the match to TRBD1 covers 8 bases. Trimming cost V 6 bases and J 8 bases; bases outside gene matches: 5. Germline-derived CDR1 and CDR2 are MNHEY and SVGAGI. CDR3 size: 13 residues. The CDR3 DNA sequence: TGTGCCAGCAGGACAGGGGCAAGAGAAAAACTGTTTTTT. Its protein is CASRTGAREKLFF.